The 2 T cell receptor beta chains presented below share a single source sample, sequenced in a study of T cells after posttransplantation cyclophosphamide. Assay: immunoSEQ multiplex PCR; the TCRdb copy retains only in-frame clones and omits some. The sample is made up of about 7,500 clones, none counted only once. Treatment was busulfan-fludarabine conditioning, a marrow graft, and cyclophosphamide on days +3 and +4. The input for sequencing was PBMCs, taken after allogeneic stem cell transplant with posttransplant cyclophosphamide. All receptors come from a male patient younger than 35 who received an allogeneic stem cell transplant from an unrelated donor, was CMV-positive, and had acute and chronic GVHD. Some T cells may originate from the graft donor.

This clone was detected many times. The gene calls are TRBV6-5 and TRBJ1-5; D is ambiguous. Looked up from germline, CDR1 is MNHEY and CDR2 is SVGAGI. Trimming removed 7 bases from V and 2 bases from J, with 6 bases in between. This CDR3 is built from 12 residues. The CDR3 DNA reads as TGTGCCAGCACATCGGGCAATCAGCCCCAGCATTTT. Protein sequence: CASTSGNQPQHF.

This clone showed up just a few times. This CDR3 is also generated by other DNA sequences in the sample. This rearrangement joins TRBV7-3 to TRBJ2-3; 8 bases map to TRBD2. The CDR3 is 17 amino acids. Germline V gives CDR1 SGHTA, CDR2 FQGTGA. After removal of 5 bases from V and 1 base from J, the junction contained 11 bases not matched to a gene. CDR3 DNA sequence: TGTGCCAGCAGCGCCCACGCGGGGGGCTCGGGCACAGATACGCAGTATTTT. It yields the protein CASSAHAGGSGTDTQYF. Drawing the rest from reference TRBV7-3 and TRBJ2-3, the complete variable domain is GAGVSQTPSNKVTEKGKYVELRCDPISGHTALYWYRQSLGQGPEFLIYFQGTGAADDSGLPNDRFFAVRPEGSVSTLKIQRTERGDSAVYLCASSAHAGGSGTDTQYFGPGTRLTVL.